The rows below give T cell receptor beta chains drawn from one sample of a study of early T cells in non-severe SARS-CoV-2 infection. TCRdb passed the 5' RACE reads through MiXCR, listing each CDR3 protein once. The repertoire has about 60,000 distinct CDR3 sequences, approximately 13% of them found once; the top ten carry roughly 4%. Material for sequencing was whole blood. Receptors were obtained from an adult who was a healthcare worker with PCR-confirmed SARS-CoV-2 infection or an uninfected control (not recorded which). Each CDR3 is given with its conserved first and last residue. The D gene is left open where the match is weak. Clone size is shown for a subset of rows, as once, few, many or a class of expanded clone.

CDR3 protein,CDR3 DNA,J gene,clone size,V gene,D gene
CASSQEGGRDEQFF,TGTGCCAGCAGCCAAGAGGGTGGAAGGGATGAGCAGTTCTTC,TRBJ2-1,many,TRBV3-1,-
CASKMGTDTQYF,TGTGCCAGCAAGATGGGCACAGATACGCAGTATTTT,TRBJ2-3,-,TRBV7-9,-
CASSSPPTGQGIQQFF,TGTGCCAGCAGCTCACCGCCTACGGGACAGGGGATTCAGCAGTTCTTC,TRBJ2-1,once,TRBV7-6,TRBD1
CASSLGQSDQEQFF,TGCGCCAGCAGCTTGGGTCAGTCCGACCAGGAGCAGTTCTTC,TRBJ2-1,many,TRBV5-1,-
CASTSLGGWSTEAFF,TGTGCCAGCACCTCACTAGGAGGGTGGAGCACTGAAGCTTTCTTT,TRBJ1-1,few,TRBV6-5,-
CARQLGQGHYEQYF,TGTGCCAGACAGCTTGGACAGGGGCACTACGAGCAGTACTTC,TRBJ2-7,many,TRBV2,TRBD1
CASSEDRLSQETQYF,TGCGCCAGCAGTGAAGACAGGCTAAGCCAAGAGACCCAGTACTTC,TRBJ2-5,few,TRBV10-2,-
CSVDKGQETQYF,TGCAGCGTTGATAAGGGACAAGAGACCCAGTACTTC,TRBJ2-5,few,TRBV29-1,-
CASSSLQTAEETQYF,TGTGCCAGCAGCTCACTACAGACTGCGGAAGAGACCCAGTACTTC,TRBJ2-5,few,TRBV5-6,-
CASSYSSGLETQYF,TGTGCCAGCAGTTACTCCTCCGGGCTGGAGACCCAGTACTTC,TRBJ2-5,-,TRBV6-5,-
CAWTQGPSSGYTF,TGTGCCTGGACGCAGGGCCCCTCATCGGGCTACACCTTC,TRBJ1-2,many,TRBV30,-
CSARLATNEKLFF,TGCAGCGCTAGACTTGCAACTAATGAAAAACTGTTTTTT,TRBJ1-4,-,TRBV29-1,-
CASSLWGLTEAFF,TGTGCCAGCAGTTTATGGGGTCTCACTGAAGCTTTCTTT,TRBJ1-1,many,TRBV12-3/TRBV12-4,-
CASSLAGGAYEQYF,TGTGCCAGCAGCTTAGCGGGGGGGGCCTACGAGCAGTACTTC,TRBJ2-7,many,TRBV7-2,TRBD2
CASEREPYQETQYF,TGCGCCAGCGAGCGGGAGCCGTACCAAGAGACCCAGTACTTC,TRBJ2-5,-,TRBV5-1,TRBD2
CSVEDWPGYTSGLGSTDTQYF,TGCAGCGTTGAAGATTGGCCGGGTTACACTAGCGGGTTGGGAAGCACAGATACGCAGTATTTT,TRBJ2-3,many,TRBV29-1,TRBD2
CTFEGLYNEQFF,TGCACCTTCGAGGGACTCTACAATGAGCAGTTCTTC,TRBJ2-1,-,TRBV29-1,-
CASSLAEGANVLTF,TGTGCCAGCAGTTTAGCGGAGGGGGCCAACGTCCTGACTTTC,TRBJ2-6,-,TRBV12-3/TRBV12-4,-
CASSFARDTITDTQYF,TGTGCCAGCAGTTTTGCGCGGGACACCATCACAGATACGCAGTATTTT,TRBJ2-3,many,TRBV12-3/TRBV12-4,-
CASSPHGGEGTEAFF,TGCGCCAGCAGCCCCCACGGGGGAGAGGGAACTGAAGCTTTCTTT,TRBJ1-1,few,TRBV4-1,-
CASSLVGSGNTIYF,TGCGCCAGCAGCTTGGTGGGGTCTGGAAACACCATATATTTT,TRBJ1-3,many,TRBV5-1,-
CSAGTSGGRGTQYF,TGCAGTGCCGGAACTAGCGGGGGGCGTGGGACCCAGTACTTC,TRBJ2-5,many,TRBV20-1,TRBD2
CASSYWTGNYGYTF,TGTGCCAGCAGTTACTGGACAGGCAACTATGGCTACACCTTC,TRBJ1-2,-,TRBV12-3/TRBV12-4,TRBD1
CASSIRTGQSTNEKLFF,TGTGCCAGTAGTATAAGGACAGGACAATCAACTAATGAAAAACTGTTTTTT,TRBJ1-4,-,TRBV19,TRBD1
CSARESPPSSYTF,TGCAGTGCTAGAGAGAGCCCCCCTTCGAGCTACACCTTC,TRBJ1-2,few,TRBV20-1,-
CASSKAGTGYNEQFF,TGTGCCAGCAGCAAAGCCGGGACAGGATACAATGAGCAGTTCTTC,TRBJ2-1,medium-sized,TRBV28,TRBD1
CASSQDRNTDEQYF,TGCGCCAGCAGCCAAGATCGGAACACAGACGAGCAGTACTTC,TRBJ2-7,many,TRBV4-1,-
CASSQPASGETQYF,TGTGCCAGCAGCCAACCGGCTAGCGGAGAGACCCAGTACTTC,TRBJ2-5,-,TRBV3-1,TRBD2
CSAGTGRVGEQYF,TGCAGCGCCGGGACAGGGAGGGTCGGGGAGCAGTACTTC,TRBJ2-7,few,TRBV29-1,TRBD1
CASMRETGVMRGYTF,TGTGCCAGCATGCGGGAGACAGGGGTAATGCGGGGCTACACCTTC,TRBJ1-2,many,TRBV6-6,TRBD1
CASSPAGSTLGELFF,TGTGCCAGCAGCCCAGCTGGTTCGACATTAGGGGAGCTGTTTTTT,TRBJ2-2,few,TRBV28,-
CASSQEPEYLNEQFF,TGTGCCAGCAGCCAAGAACCAGAATACCTAAATGAGCAGTTCTTC,TRBJ2-1,-,TRBV4-2,-
CASSTGYNNQPQHF,TGTGCCAGTTCTACAGGGTATAACAATCAGCCCCAGCATTTT,TRBJ1-5,-,TRBV19,-
CASSLSGRNQETQYF,TGTGCCAGCAGCTTAAGTGGGCGGAACCAAGAGACCCAGTACTTC,TRBJ2-5,few,TRBV7-2,-